What follows are 9 T cell receptor beta chains derived from one specimen sequenced in a study of T cells in Graves' hyperthyroidism and ophthalmopathy. Amplification of TCR beta CDR3 regions used RNA as the template. An initial round of RT-PCR targeting the TCR CDR3 relied on the HTBI primer set. MiXCR, applied by TCRdb to the multiplex PCR reads, yields one record per CDR3 protein. The table includes approximately 370,000 distinct CDR3 sequences, 15% detected once. Sequencing was carried out using blood. The receptors here all came from a woman aged 30 to 39 with Graves' hyperthyroidism.

Turning to this clonotype: With a much larger clone just one base away, this may be a read error. The V and J genes are TRBV7-9 and TRBJ2-3; 10 positions agree with TRBD2. The CDR3 has 16 residues. Germline V gene sequence: CDR1 SEHNR, CDR2 FQNEAQ (reference sequence). The CDR3 loop is CAISPVVGLATGTQYF. CDR3 nucleotide sequence: TGTGCCATCAGCCCCGTAGTGGGACTAGCGACGGGTACGCAGTATTTT.

This clonotype came up a few times. The J gene is TRBJ2-1, the V gene TRBV6-4; 13 bases are shared with TRBD2. Germline CDR1 and CDR2: MRHNA and SNTAGT. This CDR3 contains 15 residues. The ends lost 2 bases at V and 13 bases at J; junction bases unmatched: 8. CDR3 bases: TGTGCCAGCAGTGACCCGACGGGGACTAGCGGGATACAGTTCTTC. Its protein is CASSDPTGTSGIQFF.

This clonotype showed up many times. The CDR3 loop is CATSRRTEDTQYF. DNA of the CDR3: TGTGCCACCAGCAGAAGGACAGAAGATACGCAGTATTTT. The chain carries TRBV15 and TRBJ2-3; weak D call: TRBD1 (6 bases). V was trimmed by 2 bases and J by 5 bases, leaving 8 bases between them. Germline lookup yields CDR1 LNHNV and CDR2 YYDKDF (reference sequence). The CDR3 has 13 residues.

This clonotype was observed many times. The chain is built from TRBV11-2 and TRBJ2-7, with 8 bases matching TRBD2. The CDR3 loop spans 15 amino acids. CDR1 and CDR2 (germline): SGHAT, FQNNGV. The ends lost 4 bases at V and 5 bases at J; junction bases unmatched: 10. As DNA, the CDR3 is TGTGCCAGCAGCTCCCCTCGGGAGGGCCTGGACGAGCAGTACTTC. Its translation: CASSSPREGLDEQYF. Full variable domain (outside the CDR3, taken from reference TRBV11-2 and TRBJ2-7): EAGVAQSPRYKIIEKRQSVAFWCNPISGHATLYWYQQILGQGPKLLIQFQNNGVVDDSQLPKDRFSAERLKGVDSTLKIQPAKLEDSAVYLCASSSPREGLDEQYFGPGTRLTVT.

This clonotype was recorded a few times. The rearrangement joins TRBV14 to TRBJ2-6; a possible D gene is TRBD1 (6 bases). V lost 1 base and J lost 5, with 21 bases in between. CDR1 is SGHDN, CDR2 FVKESK, per germline. The CDR3 extends over 19 amino acids. CDR3 amino acids: CASSQGQAYPLTRANVLTF. The DNA for the CDR3 is TGTGCCAGCAGCCAAGGACAGGCCTATCCTCTCACCCGGGCCAACGTCCTGACTTTC.

This clonotype was observed at least ten times. V gene TRBV15 combines with J gene TRBJ2-5, with 10 bases fitting TRBD2. Germline values: CDR1 LNHNV, CDR2 YYDKDF (reference sequence). The trim removed 5 bases at V and 5 bases at J, leaving 8 bases unmatched. The CDR3 has 15 residues. The CDR3 DNA follows: TGTGCCACCAGCCCCCAAGCGGGAGGGCCGGAGACCCAGTACTTC. Translation: CATSPQAGGPETQYF. Variable domain in full (rest from reference TRBV15 and TRBJ2-5): DAMVIQNPRYQVTQFGKPVTLSCSQTLNHNVMYWYQQKSSQAPKLLFHYYDKDFNNEADTPDNFQSRRPNTSFCFLDIRSPGLGDTAMYLCATSPQAGGPETQYFGPGTRLLVL.

The chain recombines TRBV20-1 with TRBJ2-1; 9 positions agree with TRBD1. Germline loops: CDR1 DFQATT, CDR2 SNEGSKA (reference sequence). V trimming: 6 bases; J trimming: 3 bases; junction bases outside the gene matches: 21. The CDR3 runs 19 residues. CDR3 sequence reads: CSALGGLGQGTSNYNEQFF. In nucleotides, the CDR3 is TGCAGTGCCCTTGGTGGCCTGGGACAGGGTACCTCTAACTACAATGAGCAGTTCTTC.

This clonotype was observed many times. The V call is TRBV28, the J call TRBJ2-3; the D gene is possibly TRBD1 (6 bases). The CDR3 totals 14 residues. In germline, CDR1 is MDHEN, CDR2 SYDVKM. The V end lost 4 bases, the J end lost 4 bases, and 12 bases lay between the germline ends. CDR3 sequence: CASSSSQGSDTQYF. The CDR3 DNA reads TGTGCCAGCAGTTCATCACAGGGATCAGATACGCAGTATTTT.

This clonotype was detected ten times or more. The CDR3 nucleotides read TGTGCCAGCAGCCAAGGTCAGGGGATTGGCTACACCTTC. Its protein is CASSQGQGIGYTF. The chain links TRBV3-1 to TRBJ1-2, with D tentatively TRBD1 (6 bases). This CDR3 is 13 amino acids long. With 1 base removed from V and 7 bases from J, the gap between germline ends came to 10 bases. Germline CDR1 LGHDT, CDR2 YNNKEL (reference sequence).